Below, 24 T cell receptor beta chains from the same sample are listed, as sequenced in a study of siplizumab effects on memory and regulatory T cells. TCRdb's table, derived via immunoSEQ multiplex PCR, lists solely in-frame clones and lacks some. The profile shows about 100,000 clones, about 93% of them singletons. Specimen: non-Treg CD4+ T cells sorted from blood. These receptors were collected from a human donor in good health.

The chain recombines TRBV5-4 with TRBJ2-7, with D maybe TRBD1 (6 bases). Germline V gene lookup returns CDR1 SGHNT and CDR2 YYREEE (reference sequence). V was shortened by 6 bases and J by 3 bases, with 13 bases between the two germline ends. CDR3 size: 13 residues. The CDR3 region is CASNRDTNYEQYF. The DNA for the CDR3 is TGTGCCAGCAACCGGGACACCAACTACGAGCAGTACTTC.

The gene calls are TRBV9 and TRBJ1-2; 8 bases match TRBD1. The CDR3 spans 16 residues. Germline-derived CDR1 and CDR2 are SGDLS and YYNGEE. Trimming cost V 0 bases and J 6 bases; bases outside gene matches: 10. Here the CDR3 DNA reads TGTGCCAGCAGCGTAGAGGTTTGGACAGGGAATGATGGCTACACCTTC. It translates to CASSVEVWTGNDGYTF.

In its sample, this clone was seen a few times. V is TRBV18 and J is TRBJ1-1; D is uncertain. Germline assignment: CDR1 KGHSH and CDR2 LQKENI. V was cut by 3 bases and J by 1 base, with 9 bases left in between. This CDR3 contains 14 residues. The DNA for the CDR3 is TGTGCCAGCTCACCTGGAACGGGGAACACTGAAGCTTTCTTT. Translating gives CASSPGTGNTEAFF.

The rearrangement links TRBV7-2 to TRBJ2-5, with D maybe TRBD1 (7 bases). CDR1 SGHTA and CDR2 FQGNSA come from the germline V gene. The CDR3 contains 16 residues. Between the trimmed V and J ends, which lost 2 bases and 4 bases, there was a span of 17 bases. CDR3 sequence: CASSLSLRGEGETQYF. The CDR3 bases are TGTGCCAGCAGCTTAAGTCTCAGGGGGGAAGGAGAGACCCAGTACTTC.

This chain joins TRBV19 and TRBJ2-1; TRBD1 matches 10 bases. The trim removed 7 bases at V and 4 bases at J, leaving 10 bases unmatched. The CDR3 totals 16 residues. Germline assignment: CDR1 LNHDA and CDR2 SQIVND (reference sequence). The CDR3 sequence: CASTPRDRGTYNEQFF. The CDR3 DNA sequence: TGTGCCAGTACCCCACGGGACAGGGGAACTTACAATGAGCAGTTCTTC.

The chain joins TRBV10-1 to TRBJ2-3; the D gene is possibly TRBD2 (6 bases). The CDR3 spans 15 residues. The V gene lost 6 bases and the J gene lost 6 bases, with 19 bases spanning the gap. The germline gives CDR1 WNHNN, CDR2 SYGVQD (reference sequence). In nucleotides, the CDR3 is TGCGCCAGCAGCAGAAGTAGCGGCTCCCGGGATACGCAGTATTTT. Protein sequence: CASSRSSGSRDTQYF.

The V and J genes are TRBV5-1 and TRBJ2-2; maybe TRBD1 (5 bases). The V and J ends lost 4 bases and 3 bases respectively, with 10 bases between them. The CDR3 covers 14 residues. Looked up from germline, CDR1 is SGHRS and CDR2 is YFSETQ. In DNA, the CDR3 is TGCGCCAGCAGCGTGGGGCCCTACACCGGGGAGCTGTTTTTT. Its protein product is CASSVGPYTGELFF.

The V gene is TRBV7-3, the J gene TRBJ2-2; D is ambiguous. CDR1 and CDR2 (germline): SGHTA, FQGTGA. V was trimmed by 1 base and J by 8 bases, leaving 11 bases between them. This CDR3 contains 14 residues. The CDR3 protein is CASSLNPTAGELFF. In DNA form, the CDR3 reads TGTGCCAGCAGCTTAAACCCAACCGCTGGGGAGCTGTTTTTT. Full variable domain (missing parts from reference TRBV7-3 and TRBJ2-2): GAGVSQTPSNKVTEKGKYVELRCDPISGHTALYWYRQSLGQGPEFLIYFQGTGAADDSGLPNDRFFAVRPEGSVSTLKIQRTERGDSAVYLCASSLNPTAGELFFGEGSRLTVL.

The chain is built from TRBV14 and TRBJ2-1; 7 nucleotides align to TRBD1. Germline CDR1 SGHDN, CDR2 FVKESK. V shed 4 bases and J 5 bases; nucleotides not matched to a gene: 8. The CDR3 length is 15 residues. CDR3: CASSPRRTGNNEQFF. In DNA, the CDR3 is TGTGCCAGCAGCCCTCGAAGGACAGGAAACAATGAGCAGTTCTTC.

The CDR3 DNA sequence: TGTGCCAGCAGCCCCTTGTCCGGGGACAGGGGTTACAATGAGCAGTTCTTC. Encoded protein: CASSPLSGDRGYNEQFF. The J gene is TRBJ2-1, the V gene TRBV7-3; 10 bases are a match to TRBD1. The CDR3 totals 17 residues. V trimming: 5 bases; J trimming: 4 bases; junction bases outside the gene matches: 11. CDR1 SGHTA and CDR2 FQGTGA come from the germline V gene.

The rearrangement joins TRBV6-5 to TRBJ2-2; 8 bases agree with TRBD1. Germline V gene sequence: CDR1 MNHEY, CDR2 SVGAGI. J gave up 6 bases and V 6 bases, and 6 bases lay outside the gene matches. The CDR3 has 14 amino acids. The CDR3 loop reads CASRDRGPPGELFF. In DNA form, the CDR3 reads TGTGCCAGCAGAGACAGGGGTCCCCCCGGGGAGCTGTTTTTT.

This clone was observed once. This chain joins TRBV7-9 and TRBJ1-1; no clear D gene. The germline CDR1 and CDR2 sequences are SEHNR and FQNEAQ (reference sequence). V lost 4 bases and J 3 bases, leaving 15 bases between the germline ends. CDR3 length equals 15 residues. CDR3 in DNA: TGTGCCAGCAGCTCCGTCGAGGGCGGACACACTGAAGCTTTCTTT. This codes for CASSSVEGGHTEAFF.

The table lists this clone with a count of one. This chain uses TRBV6-5 with TRBJ2-1; D unresolved. Germline CDR1 is MNHEY and CDR2 is SVGAGI. V shed 4 bases and J shed 1 base, with 5 bases lying between them. The CDR3 runs to 13 residues. CDR3 in amino acids: CASSSGSYNEQFF. The CDR3 bases are TGTGCCAGCAGTTCCGGGTCCTACAATGAGCAGTTCTTC.

V and J are TRBV10-2 and TRBJ2-3; 7 bases are shared with TRBD2. The CDR3 loop spans 17 amino acids. Looked up from germline, CDR1 is WSHSY and CDR2 is SAAADI. J was trimmed by 3 bases and V by 3 bases; bases with no gene match: 12. The CDR3 DNA is TGCGCCAGCAGTGAAACGGCGGCGGGAGCCGGGACAGATACGCAGTATTTT. Translation: CASSETAAGAGTDTQYF.

The rearrangement joins TRBV7-2 to TRBJ2-7; D may be TRBD2 (6 bases). Trimming removed 5 bases from V and 7 bases from J, with 21 bases in between. The CDR3 has 15 amino acids. CDR1 and CDR2 from the germline V gene are SGHTA and FQGNSA. CDR3 protein: CASSVRLVGSPEQYF. CDR3 coding DNA: TGTGCCAGCAGCGTCCGACTAGTGGGCTCGCCGGAGCAGTACTTC. Full variable domain (outside the CDR3, taken from reference TRBV7-2 and TRBJ2-7): GAGVSQSPSNKVTEKGKDVELRCDPISGHTALYWYRQSLGQGLEFLIYFQGNSAPDKSGLPSDRFSAERTGGSVSTLTIQRTQQEDSAVYLCASSVRLVGSPEQYFGPGTRLTVT.

The V and J genes are TRBV18 and TRBJ1-1, with 7 bases identical to TRBD1. The CDR3 spans 14 residues. J was trimmed by 7 bases and V by 3 bases; bases with no gene match: 8. Germline CDR1 KGHSH, CDR2 LQKENI. CDR3 sequence (DNA): TGTGCCAGCTCACCGGGGACAGCCGTCGTTGAAGCTTTCTTT. It codes for CASSPGTAVVEAFF.

The chain carries TRBV6-5 and TRBJ2-2; D unresolved. The CDR3 loop spans 14 amino acids. V lost 7 bases to trimming and J lost 0 bases, with 9 bases between them. Germline V gene lookup returns CDR1 MNHEY and CDR2 SVGAGI. CDR3: CASTVRPNTGELFF. The CDR3, as DNA: TGTGCCAGCACGGTCAGGCCGAACACCGGGGAGCTGTTTTTT.

The gene calls are TRBV6-1 and TRBJ2-5; the D gene could be TRBD1 or TRBD2 (5 bases each). V gave up 5 bases and J gave up 5 bases, with 18 bases separating them. This CDR3 spans 15 amino acids. CDR1 is MNHNS, CDR2 SASEGT, per germline. CDR3 loop: CASSSLEGRRETQYF. As DNA, the CDR3 is TGTGCCAGCAGTTCCCTCGAGGGGCGCAGGGAGACCCAGTACTTC.

The rearrangement links TRBV27 to TRBJ2-1; tentative D call: TRBD2 (7 bases). Germline V CDR1 and CDR2: MNHEY, SMNVEV (reference sequence). V was pared by 3 bases and J by 2 bases, with 14 bases between. This CDR3 has 16 amino acids. CDR3 DNA: TGTGCCAGCAGTTTGGGAGGGGGTTACCCCTACAATGAGCAGTTCTTC. As protein: CASSLGGGYPYNEQFF.

In its sample, this clone was seen once. This CDR3 reads CASSQKRRVAGATGELFF. Here the CDR3 DNA reads TGTGCCAGCAGCCAAAAGAGAAGAGTAGCGGGAGCCACCGGGGAGCTGTTTTTT. This chain joins TRBV14 and TRBJ2-2; TRBD2 aligns across 9 bases. Germline CDR1 is SGHDN and CDR2 is FVKESK. This CDR3 is 18 amino acids long. Losses at the gene ends were 2 bases for V and 4 bases for J; bases not matched to a gene: 11.

The gene calls are TRBV7-2 and TRBJ2-3; D remains ambiguous. Trimming removed 1 base from V and 1 base from J, with 6 bases in between. Germline values: CDR1 SGHTA, CDR2 FQGNSA. This CDR3 is 14 amino acids long. The chain's CDR3 is CASSLDPRTDTQYF. Written as DNA, the CDR3 is TGTGCCAGCAGCTTAGATCCCCGCACAGATACGCAGTATTTT.

The genes are TRBV28 and TRBJ2-5; tentative D call: TRBD2 (5 bases). Between the trimmed V and J ends, which lost 3 bases and 4 bases, there was a span of 9 bases. CDR3 length equals 13 residues. Looked up from germline, CDR1 is MDHEN and CDR2 is SYDVKM. CDR3 residues: CASSFRGSETQYF. CDR3 DNA: TGTGCCAGCAGTTTCCGGGGATCAGAGACCCAGTACTTC.

This chain joins TRBV5-1 and TRBJ2-5; no clear D gene. There are 13 residues in the CDR3. Trimming stripped 1 base from V and 3 bases from J, with 7 bases between. Germline CDR1 and CDR2: SGHRS and YFSETQ. DNA of the CDR3: TGCGCCAGCAGCTTGATAACGGAAGAGACCCAGTACTTC. This codes for CASSLITEETQYF.

The chain combines TRBV19 with TRBJ1-5; D gene unclear. Germline values: CDR1 LNHDA, CDR2 SQIVND (reference sequence). The CDR3 length is 12 residues. The V end was cut by 7 bases, the J end by 2 bases, with 6 bases between. CDR3 bases: TGTGCCAGTATGATCGGCAATCAGCCCCAGCATTTT. Translating it yields CASMIGNQPQHF.